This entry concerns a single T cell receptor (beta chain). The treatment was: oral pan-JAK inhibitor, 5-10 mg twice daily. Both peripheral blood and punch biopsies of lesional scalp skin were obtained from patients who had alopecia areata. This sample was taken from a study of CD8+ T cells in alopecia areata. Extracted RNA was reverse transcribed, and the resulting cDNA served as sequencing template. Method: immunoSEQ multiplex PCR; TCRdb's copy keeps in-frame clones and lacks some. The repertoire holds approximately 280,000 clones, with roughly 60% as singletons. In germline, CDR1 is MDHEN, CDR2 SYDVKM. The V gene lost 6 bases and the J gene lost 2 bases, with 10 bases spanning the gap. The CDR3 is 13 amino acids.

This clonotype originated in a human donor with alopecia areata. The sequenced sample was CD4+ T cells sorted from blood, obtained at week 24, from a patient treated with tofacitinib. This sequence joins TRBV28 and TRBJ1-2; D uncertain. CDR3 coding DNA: TGTGCCAGCAGACCTGCAGCAAACTATGGCTACACCTTC. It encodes CASRPAANYGYTF.